This T cell receptor beta chain came from a study of blood T cell repertoires in COVID-19 (dated by TCRdb to the early 2020s). A note on the overall study: Collaborator samples came from the United States, Italy and Spain and covered acute and convalescent phases of COVID-19. Samples were obtained from the ongoing ImmuneRACE study (first 160 participants) and from about 1,300 subjects provided by 6 global collaborators. The dataset comprised deeply sampled blood TCRbeta repertoires from subjects exposed to, actively infected with, or recovered from COVID-19. Sample metadata almost always included a de-identified subject ID, COVID-19 status, age in years and sex. Where available, HLA class I and class II types were taken from metadata supplied by the sample provider and were not determined by assay-based typing. A freely available public database, intended as a resource for researchers studying the immune response to SARS-CoV-2, is where the repertoires were released. The material from the prospective study consisted of cDNA or gDNA derived from T cells, B-cell-depleted T cells, or PBMCs.

The collaborating institutions used their own protocols to collect whole blood in K2EDTA tubes. For TCRbeta analysis, collaborators shipped samples as frozen whole blood, isolated PBMCs, or DNA extracted from either of those sample types. TCRbeta CDR3 regions were amplified from genomic DNA by means of the immunoSEQ Assay, a bias-controlled multiplex PCR. For the original study's pipeline: Nucleated cell counts per sample were estimated from amplification of reference gene primers within the assay. To quantify the absolute abundance of each unique TCRbeta CDR3 rearrangement, sequence reads were collapsed and filtered. For each sample, productive Simpson clonality was calculated by taking the square root of Simpson's diversity index across productive rearrangements. This is the immuneACCESS table as TCRdb keeps it, with only in-frame sequences that have V and J called. A part of the clones is gone; compared with another copy, unresolved V genes explain less than half, and the rest is unexplained. V, J and clone size are those of that table, while D and trimming were read from the DNA. The sample contains about 210,000 clones, around 80% of them found a single time. The ten largest clonotypes hold more than 10% of the sample.

The investigation overall reported the following: Clinical and demographic metadata were provided uncurated, with the amount varying by source and participant.

This clone was detected only a few times. Which antigen it targets is not known. Base-call qualities are not available, and no considerably larger clone is one nucleotide away. Based on the germline V gene, the CDR1 and CDR2 sequences are ENHRY and SYGVKD. The CDR3 measures 15 amino acids from cysteine to phenylalanine. This entry keeps only the CDR3 DNA: 45 bases, framed from base 1. Trimming removed 4 bases from V and 2 bases from J; the gene matches leave 3 bases unexplained. The sequence derives from a woman between 40 and 50 years old with acute or convalescent COVID-19. Source material: peripheral blood. The chain employs TRBV10-3 and TRBJ2-3; 10 bases in between match TRBD2. The DNA is as follows: TGTGCCATCAGTGCGACTAGCGGGTACACAGATACGCAGTATTTT. Its coded protein is CAISATSGYTDTQYF.